The 18 T cell receptor beta chains below were found in one sample sequenced in a study of CD8 T cells in Susac syndrome. RNA was extracted with the RNeasy kit, and a quantity of roughly 0.5 to 1 ug was reverse transcribed using random hexamers. TCRdb independently ran MiXCR on the immunoSEQ multiplex PCR reads; one entry per CDR3 protein. The sample lists roughly 180,000 distinct CDR3 sequences; approximately 94% were seen once. Sequencing was performed on CD4+ T cells from PBMCs. These receptors were collected from a human donor with multiple sclerosis.

The chain joins TRBV7-9 to TRBJ2-5, with 7 bases that match TRBD1. Trimming cost V 4 bases and J 4 bases; bases outside gene matches: 12. Germline V gene data show CDR1 as SEHNR and CDR2 as FQNEAQ (reference sequence). This CDR3 has 16 amino acids. The CDR3 here is CASSYGSLGGLETQYF. CDR3 coding DNA: TGTGCCAGCAGCTATGGCAGTCTAGGGGGCCTAGAGACCCAGTACTTC.

The chain uses TRBV12-3 or TRBV12-4 and TRBJ1-6; no firm D call. The V gene lost 5 bases and the J gene lost 7 bases, with 12 bases spanning the gap. The CDR3 is made up of 14 amino acids. Here the CDR3 DNA reads TGTGCCAGCAGTCACGACGGAACCAATTCACCCCTCCACTTT. Its protein product is CASSHDGTNSPLHF.

The chain carries TRBV20-1 and TRBJ2-1, with D uncertain. This CDR3 has 14 amino acids. Per the germline V gene, CDR1 is DFQATT and CDR2 is SNEGSKA (reference sequence). Trimming left V 3 bases short and J 0 bases short, with 9 bases between. CDR3 in DNA: TGCAGTGCTAGGCCGCCAAGCTCCTACAATGAGCAGTTCTTC. This encodes CSARPPSSYNEQFF.

The chain joins TRBV27 to TRBJ1-6, with 7 bases identical to TRBD1. Trimming at V came to 8 bases and at J to 6 bases, leaving 4 bases not matched to a gene. Germline assignment: CDR1 MNHEY and CDR2 SMNVEV (reference sequence). The CDR3 is made up of 13 amino acids. This chain's CDR3 is CASSGTANSPLHF. CDR3 in DNA: TGTGCCAGCTCCGGGACAGCTAATTCACCCCTCCACTTT.

The rearrangement links TRBV6-5 to TRBJ2-7, with a possible D match to TRBD2 (6 bases). CDR3 size: 12 residues. The germline V gene has CDR1 MNHEY and CDR2 SVGAGI. V was cut by 6 bases and J by 6 bases, with 12 bases left in between. CDR3 protein: CASSYMGGEQYF. The DNA of the CDR3 is TGTGCCAGCAGCTACATGGGGGGCGAGCAGTACTTC.

This chain links TRBV5-1 with TRBJ2-7, with TRBD1 matching over 9 bases. Germline loops: CDR1 SGHRS, CDR2 YFSETQ. V lost 0 bases to trimming and J lost 4 bases; unmatched junction nucleotides: 5. CDR3 size: 15 residues. DNA for the CDR3: TGCGCCAGCAGCTTGGGGACAGGGGTACTATACGAGCAGTACTTC. It translates to CASSLGTGVLYEQYF.

CDR3 nucleotides: TGTGCCAGCAGTCTCTGGGGGGACGAGCAGTACTTC. It codes for CASSLWGDEQYF. V usage is TRBV27 and J usage is TRBJ2-7; tentative D call: TRBD2 (6 bases). The length of the CDR3 is 12 residues. Germline V gene data show CDR1 as MNHEY and CDR2 as SMNVEV (reference sequence). V was pared by 5 bases and J by 5 bases, with 10 bases between.

The chain uses TRBV4-1 and TRBJ2-7; D is perhaps TRBD2 (5 bases). The CDR3 covers 14 residues. Germline V CDR1 and CDR2: MGHRA, YSYEKL. V gave up 4 bases and J gave up 6 bases, with 16 bases separating them. This chain's CDR3 is CASSRPGLEGEQYF. The CDR3 nucleotides are TGCGCCAGCAGCCGACCGGGCCTCGAGGGCGAGCAGTACTTC.

V and J are TRBV7-8 and TRBJ1-1; TRBD1 might be the D (5 bases). V dropped 5 bases and J dropped 5 bases, with 15 bases sitting between them. CDR1 and CDR2 from the germline V gene are SGHVS and FQNEAQ. The CDR3 runs to 14 residues. For the CDR3, the DNA is TGTGCCAGCAGCGCCAGGGTCGGAGGGACTGAAGCTTTCTTT. The encoded protein is CASSARVGGTEAFF.

The chain carries TRBV12-3 or TRBV12-4 and TRBJ1-6, with D maybe TRBD1 (5 bases). Trimming pared 0 bases from V and 7 bases from J, leaving 10 bases between. The CDR3 has 15 amino acids. CDR3: CASSLAVRQNSPLHF. CDR3 nucleotide sequence: TGTGCCAGCAGTTTAGCCGTGAGACAGAATTCACCCCTCCACTTT.

The CDR3 protein is CSARAMRARDADTQYF. As DNA, the CDR3 is TGCAGTGCTAGAGCTATGAGGGCCAGGGACGCAGATACGCAGTATTTT. The chain carries TRBV20-1 and TRBJ2-3; D assignment may be TRBD1 or TRBD2 (5 bases each). The V and J ends lost 1 base and 4 bases respectively, with 18 bases between them. The germline gives CDR1 DFQATT, CDR2 SNEGSKA (reference sequence). CDR3 size: 16 residues.

This clonotype showed up just once. This sequence joins TRBV27 and TRBJ1-1, with 11 bases matching TRBD1. The CDR3 runs to 15 residues. Germline V lookup: CDR1 MNHEY, CDR2 SMNVEV (reference sequence). After removal of 6 bases from V and 4 bases from J, the junction contained 7 bases not matched to a gene. The CDR3 DNA follows: TGTGCCAGCAGCTCGGGACAGGGGGGGAGCACTGAAGCTTTCTTT. Translated: CASSSGQGGSTEAFF.

V usage is TRBV18 and J usage is TRBJ2-7; TRBD1 aligns across 7 bases. The J segment lost 3 bases and the V segment lost 3 bases, leaving 8 bases of the junction unmatched. The CDR3 sequence is 15 residues long. CDR1 KGHSH and CDR2 LQKENI come from the germline V gene. This chain's CDR3 is CASSPPTGDGYEQYF. The CDR3 DNA is TGTGCCAGCTCACCCCCCACAGGGGATGGCTACGAGCAGTACTTC.

The V and J genes are TRBV9 and TRBJ2-7, with TRBD2 matching over 10 bases. Per germline, CDR1 SGDLS and CDR2 YYNGEE. The CDR3 loop spans 16 amino acids. J lost 2 bases, V lost 0 bases, and 5 bases had no gene match. The CDR3, as DNA: TGTGCCAGCAGCGTAGCCTCTAGCGGGGGCCCCTACGAGCAGTACTTC. Its translation is CASSVASSGGPYEQYF.

V usage is TRBV20-1 and J usage is TRBJ1-1; D unclear. The CDR3 is 16 amino acids. Germline loops: CDR1 DFQATT, CDR2 SNEGSKA (reference sequence). V was trimmed by 5 bases and J by 6 bases, leaving 25 bases between them. CDR3 nucleotide sequence: TGCAGTGCTCTGTCCCTCCCTGACCCACAACGCGCTGAAGCTTTCTTT. It translates to CSALSLPDPQRAEAFF.

The gene calls are TRBV11-1 and TRBJ1-1; D may be TRBD1 (6 bases). V lost 4 bases, J lost 1 base, and 13 bases lay in between. Germline V gene data show CDR1 as SGHAT and CDR2 as FQDESV (reference sequence). The CDR3 has 15 residues. In nucleotides, the CDR3 is TGTGCCAGCAGCTCATCAGGGGACCGGAACACTGAAGCTTTCTTT. The encoded protein is CASSSSGDRNTEAFF.

The gene calls are TRBV5-4 and TRBJ1-5, with 9 bases aligning to TRBD1. CDR1 and CDR2 (germline): SGHNT, YYREEE (reference sequence). V was clipped by 2 bases and J by 15 bases; unmatched bases: 6. The CDR3 spans 12 residues. The CDR3 here is CASSLQGARLHF. The DNA of the CDR3 is TGTGCCAGCAGCTTACAGGGGGCGCGACTGCATTTT.

The genes are TRBV5-1 and TRBJ2-4; D might be TRBD1 (5 bases). Trimming stripped 0 bases from V and 5 bases from J, with 9 bases between. This CDR3 is built from 14 residues. CDR1 and CDR2 (germline): SGHRS, YFSETQ. The CDR3 region has the DNA TGCGCCAGCAGCTTGGCCGTGGGGCAAAACATTCAGTACTTC. This gives the protein CASSLAVGQNIQYF. Combining the CDR3 with reference TRBV5-1 and TRBJ2-4 gives the whole variable domain KAGVTQTPRYLIKTRGQQVTLSCSPISGHRSVSWYQQTPGQGLQFLFEYFSETQRNKGNFPGRFSGRQFSNSRSEMNVSTLELGDSALYLCASSLAVGQNIQYFGAGTRLSVL.